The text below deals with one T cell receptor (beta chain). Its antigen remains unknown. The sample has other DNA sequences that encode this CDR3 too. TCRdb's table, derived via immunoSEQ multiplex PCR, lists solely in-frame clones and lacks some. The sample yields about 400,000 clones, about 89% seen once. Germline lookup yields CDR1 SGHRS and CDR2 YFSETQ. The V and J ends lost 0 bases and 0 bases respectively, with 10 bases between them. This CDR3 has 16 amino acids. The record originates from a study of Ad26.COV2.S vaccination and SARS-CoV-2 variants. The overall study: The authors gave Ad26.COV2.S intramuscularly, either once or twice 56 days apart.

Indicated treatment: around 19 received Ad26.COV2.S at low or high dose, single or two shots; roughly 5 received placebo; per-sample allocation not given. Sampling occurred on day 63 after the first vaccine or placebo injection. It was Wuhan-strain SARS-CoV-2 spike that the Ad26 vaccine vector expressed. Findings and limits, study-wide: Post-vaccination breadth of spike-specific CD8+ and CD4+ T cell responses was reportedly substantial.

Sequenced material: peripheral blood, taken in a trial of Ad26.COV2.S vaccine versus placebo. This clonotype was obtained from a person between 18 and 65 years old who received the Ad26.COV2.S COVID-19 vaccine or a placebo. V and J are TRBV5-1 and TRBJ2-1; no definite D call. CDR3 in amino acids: CASSLGLPSSYNEQFF. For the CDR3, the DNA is TGCGCCAGCAGCTTGGGGCTACCGAGCTCCTACAATGAGCAGTTCTTC.